The entry that follows covers one TCR beta chain sequence. This clone was counted only a few times. The antigen this receptor binds is unknown. No base-level quality is on record; no much larger clone is a single base apart. Additional DNA sequences in this sample encode the identical CDR3. TCRbeta CDR3 regions were amplified from genomic DNA by means of the immunoSEQ Assay, a bias-controlled multiplex PCR. Per the authors' processing: The number of nucleated cells in each sample was estimated from the amplification of reference gene primers within the assay. To quantify the absolute abundance of each unique TCRbeta CDR3 rearrangement, sequence reads were collapsed and filtered. For each sample, productive Simpson clonality was calculated as the square root of Simpson's diversity index across productive rearrangements. TCRdb's version of the immuneACCESS table is confined to in-frame rearrangements and falls short of the full clone set. An unresolved V gene accounts for under half of the shortfall where checked; the remainder is of unknown origin. D and trimming come from the DNA, and the V and J calls and clone size come from that table. Across this sample there are 450,000 to 500,000 clones, with approximately 86% seen only once. The top ten clones comprise roughly 0.7% of the sample.

The data originate from a study of blood T cell repertoires in COVID-19 (dated by TCRdb to the early 2020s). With regard to the full study: Samples covering the acute and convalescent phases of COVID-19 were provided by collaborators in the United States, Italy and Spain. Samples came from the ongoing ImmuneRACE study (first 160 participants) plus 1,254 subjects from 6 global collaborators. Subjects who had been exposed to COVID-19, were actively infected with it, or had recovered from it provided the deeply sampled blood TCRbeta repertoires that made up the dataset. Where HLA class I and class II types were available, the types were taken from metadata supplied by the sample provider, not from assay-based typing. The material from the prospective study consisted of cDNA or gDNA derived from T cells, B-cell-depleted T cells, or PBMCs. A de-identified subject ID, COVID-19 status, age in years and sex were almost always included in the sample metadata. The repertoires were released in a freely available public database intended as a resource for research on the immune response to SARS-CoV-2.

General study outcomes and caveats: The amount of clinical and demographic metadata varied by source and participant and was provided uncurated.

Reading the germline V gene gives CDR1 SNHLY and CDR2 FYNNEI. V is pared back by 3 bases and J by 2 bases, with 10 bases lying between the germline termini. From its cysteine to its phenylalanine, the CDR3 spans 14 amino acids. CDR3 DNA is the only sequence kept; it has 42 bases, read in frame from the first base. Participants in the prospective study were enrolled through a virtual design, were aged roughly 18 to 100 years, and lived in 24 United States geographic areas. To assign participants to cohorts, the prospective study relied on clinical history that participants themselves reported in a screening survey and a study questionnaire. Recovered participants in ImmuneRACE Cohort 3 were defined by two consecutive negative NP/OP PCR tests, clearance by a healthcare professional, or resolution of symptoms. Mobile phlebotomists in the prospective study collected whole blood, serum and a nasopharyngeal or oropharyngeal swab from every participant. Additional blood draws and questionnaires over an approximately 2-month period could optionally be provided by prospective study participants. Prospective study blood samples were shipped either frozen or at room temperature before DNA extraction.

Rearrangement joined TRBV2 to TRBJ1-1; TRBD1 is possibly the D segment (6 matching bases). The origin of this receptor is a woman between 18 and 30 years old who had recovered from COVID-19. Sequenced material: PBMCs or T cells enriched from blood (not recorded which). The CDR3 here reads CASSEGRGNTEAFF. The nucleotides are TGTGCCAGCAGTGAGGGCAGGGGCAACACTGAAGCTTTCTTT. With the rest looked up from the reference TRBV2 and TRBJ1-1 genes rather than sequenced, the full variable domain is EPEVTQTPSHQVTQMGQEVILRCVPISNHLYFYWYRQILGQKVEFLVSFYNNEISEKSEIFDDQFSVERPDGSNFTLKIRSTKLEDSAMYFCASSEGRGNTEAFFGQGTRLTVV.